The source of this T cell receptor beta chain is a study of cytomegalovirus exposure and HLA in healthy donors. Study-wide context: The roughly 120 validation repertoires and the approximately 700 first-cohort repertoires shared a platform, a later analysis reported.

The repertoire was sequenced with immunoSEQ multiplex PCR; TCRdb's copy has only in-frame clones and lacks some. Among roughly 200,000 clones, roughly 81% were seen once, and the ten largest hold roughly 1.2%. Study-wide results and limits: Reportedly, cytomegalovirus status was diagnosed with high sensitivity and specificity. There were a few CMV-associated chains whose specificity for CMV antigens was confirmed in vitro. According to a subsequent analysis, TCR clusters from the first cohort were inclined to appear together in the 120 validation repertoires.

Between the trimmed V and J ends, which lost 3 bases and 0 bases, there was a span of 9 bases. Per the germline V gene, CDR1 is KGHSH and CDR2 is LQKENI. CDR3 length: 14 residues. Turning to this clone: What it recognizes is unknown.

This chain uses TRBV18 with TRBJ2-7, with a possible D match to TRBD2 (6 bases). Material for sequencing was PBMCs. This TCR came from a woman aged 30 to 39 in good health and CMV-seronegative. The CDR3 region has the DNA TGTGCCAGCTCACCGCGGGACTTCTCCTACGAGCAGTACTTC. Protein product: CASSPRDFSYEQYF.